This T cell receptor beta chain was recorded in a study of blood T cell repertoires in COVID-19. Study-wide context: Material from acute and convalescent COVID-19 was sourced from the United States, Italy and Spain.

In the original processing: For nucleated cells, counts were estimated from reference gene primer amplification. Libraries were prepared by immunoSEQ multiplex PCR; TCRdb keeps only in-frame clonotypes and omits some of them. V, J and clone size derive from that table, while D and trimming were established from the DNA sequence. The repertoire consists of 300,000 to 350,000 clones, with about 88% occurring once and the leading ten covering roughly 1%. CDR3 size: 16 residues. The J segment lost 7 bases and the V segment lost 2 bases, leaving 9 bases of the junction unmatched. CDR1 and CDR2 (germline): LGHNT, FRNRAP. Clinical history as reported by participants underpinned cohort assignment.

The material sequenced was PBMCs or T cells enriched from blood (not recorded which). This TCR was sampled from a woman aged 25 to 39 who had recovered from COVID-19. The J gene is TRBJ1-5, the V gene TRBV12-5; 9 bases match TRBD1. The CDR3 DNA is TGTGCTAGTGGTTTGAGGGACAGGGTATTTGGACAGCCCCAGCATTTT. It encodes CASGLRDRVFGQPQHF.